The 26 T cell receptor beta chains below come from one sample, sequenced in a study of T cell repertoires in cytomegalovirus infection. MiXCR, applied by TCRdb to the reads, yields one record per CDR3 protein. The sample contains approximately 500,000 distinct CDR3 sequences, approximately 16% of which appear only once. The specimen was CD8+ T cells from PBMCs. These receptors were obtained from a human donor in good health (CMV status not recorded). Some clones in this sample may be carry-over from other donors' samples.

Concerning this clonotype itself: Sequence at one end of the junction differs from germline and may be a read error. The rearrangement joins TRBV5-4 to TRBJ2-1; 8 bases align to TRBD2. The germline gives CDR1 SGHNT, CDR2 YYREEE (reference sequence). The CDR3 contains 15 residues. The CDR3 sequence: CASSGKREPYKEQFF. CDR3 nucleotide sequence: TGTGCCAGCAGCGGTAAGCGGGAGCCTTACAAGGAGCAGTTCTTC.

To note about this clonotype: This may arise from a read error, as a much more abundant clone is one base away. The rearrangement uses TRBV4-1 and TRBJ1-1; D is uncertain. Germline assignment: CDR1 MGHRA and CDR2 YSYEKL. This CDR3 contains 13 residues. V lost 0 bases and J 8 bases, leaving 10 bases between the germline ends. CDR3 region: CASSQDQQTEAFF. DNA for the CDR3: TGCGCCAGCAGCCAAGATCAGCAGACAGAAGCTTTCTTT.

This clonotype has more than one count but fewer than ten. J is TRBJ2-3 and V is TRBV10-1, with D perhaps matching TRBD1 (5 bases). This CDR3 has 17 residues. The V end was cut by 5 bases, the J end by 4 bases, with 22 bases between. The germline V gene has CDR1 WNHNN and CDR2 SYGVQD (reference sequence). The CDR3 bases are TGCGCCAGCAGTAAAAGTATACTTGGCAGGGAATCAGATACGCAGTATTTT. The encoded protein is CASSKSILGRESDTQYF.

This clonotype was seen a few times. The genes are TRBV19 and TRBJ2-1; D remains unclear. The CDR3 runs 18 residues. Germline CDR1 reads LNHDA; CDR2 reads SQIVND (reference sequence). V gave up 5 bases and J gave up 0 bases, with 20 bases separating them. CDR3 DNA: TGTGCCAGTAGTTCCCGCGACCGCGATCGGATCTCCTACAATGAGCAGTTCTTC. Protein product: CASSSRDRDRISYNEQFF.

The chain joins TRBV27 to TRBJ1-3; a possible D gene is TRBD1 (6 bases). The CDR3 extends over 16 amino acids. CDR1 and CDR2 (germline): MNHEY, SMNVEV (reference sequence). V lost 5 bases and J 3 bases, leaving 17 bases between the germline ends. This CDR3 reads CASSPRGGQDGNTIYF. The CDR3 region has the DNA TGTGCCAGCAGTCCTCGGGGGGGGCAGGATGGAAACACCATATATTTT.

This clonotype was seen only a few times. The J gene is TRBJ2-7, the V gene TRBV7-9; 8 bases agree with TRBD1. V lost 5 bases and J lost 7; bases outside the gene matches: 4. The length of the CDR3 is 12 residues. Looked up from germline, CDR1 is SEHNR and CDR2 is FQNEAQ (reference sequence). In DNA form, the CDR3 reads TGTGCCAGCAGCGGACAGGGTTTGGAGCAGTACTTC. Its translation is CASSGQGLEQYF.

The V call is TRBV27, the J call TRBJ1-1; D is unclear. The V end was cut by 4 bases, the J end by 10 bases, with 16 bases between. The CDR3 length is 13 residues. From germline, CDR1 is MNHEY and CDR2 SMNVEV (reference sequence). As DNA, the CDR3 is TGTGCCAGCAGTTCCCTCAGAGCCAGCGGAGCTTTCTTT. Translated: CASSSLRASGAFF.

This clonotype was counted at least ten times. The rearrangement uses TRBV7-8 and TRBJ2-7, with TRBD2 matching over 8 bases. The CDR3 contains 17 residues. Germline V lookup: CDR1 SGHVS, CDR2 FQNEAQ. The V and J ends lost 2 bases and 0 bases, in that order; junction bases with no gene match: 9. This CDR3 is CASSLNTQSGSSYEQYF. Here the CDR3 DNA reads TGTGCCAGCAGCTTAAATACGCAGAGCGGGAGCTCCTACGAGCAGTACTTC.

This clonotype was observed at least ten times. The chain uses TRBV12-3 or TRBV12-4 and TRBJ2-5; weak D call: TRBD2 (5 bases). V lost 7 bases and J 0 bases, leaving 12 bases between the germline ends. The CDR3 consists of 14 residues. The CDR3 region is CASNEGSYQETQYF. CDR3 sequence (DNA): TGTGCCAGCAACGAGGGAAGTTACCAAGAGACCCAGTACTTC.

This clonotype was counted between two and nine times. The chain employs TRBV20-1 and TRBJ2-5, with D perhaps matching TRBD2 (5 bases). The CDR3 extends over 14 amino acids. Trimming took 6 bases from V and 2 from J, leaving 16 bases between them. The V gene's germline CDR1 is DFQATT and CDR2 SNEGSKA (reference sequence). CDR3 protein: CSAPVTSRQETQYF. The CDR3 DNA sequence: TGCAGTGCCCCAGTAACTAGTCGGCAAGAGACCCAGTACTTC.

The rearrangement uses TRBV27 and TRBJ2-7; D is perhaps TRBD1 (5 bases). Trimming removed 3 bases from V and 7 bases from J, with 10 bases in between. In germline, CDR1 is MNHEY, CDR2 SMNVEV (reference sequence). The CDR3 is 12 residues long. The CDR3 DNA reads TGTGCCAGCAGTTTCGCTACAGGAGAGCAGTACTTC. Its protein product is CASSFATGEQYF.

There are a few counts of this clonotype. The CDR3 nucleotides are TGTGCCAGCAGCTTAGTAGGGACAGATACCTACGAGCAGTACTTC. This gives the protein CASSLVGTDTYEQYF. This chain connects TRBV7-9 to TRBJ2-7; TRBD1 aligns across 7 bases. V lost 1 base to trimming and J lost 2 bases; unmatched junction nucleotides: 5. Germline CDR1 and CDR2: SEHNR and FQNEAQ (reference sequence). The CDR3 contains 15 residues. The full variable domain, completed using reference TRBV7-9 and TRBJ2-7, is DTGVSQNPRHKITKRGQNVTFRCDPISEHNRLYWYRQTLGQGPEFLTYFQNEAQLEKSRLLSDRFSAERPKGSFSTLEIQRTEQGDSAMYLCASSLVGTDTYEQYFGPGTRLTVT.

In its sample, this clonotype was seen many times. The V call is TRBV7-9, the J call TRBJ2-1; TRBD2 might be the D (5 bases). The V end was cut by 6 bases, the J end by 8 bases, with 20 bases between. The germline V gene has CDR1 SEHNR and CDR2 FQNEAQ (reference sequence). There are 15 residues in the CDR3. As DNA, the CDR3 is TGTGCCAGCAGTCAAGAGGGTGGGAGTAGGCATGAGCAGTTCTTC. Translating it yields CASSQEGGSRHEQFF.

The rearrangement joins TRBV29-1 to TRBJ1-2; TRBD1 matches 7 bases. The CDR3 sequence is 11 residues long. V lost 7 bases, J lost 8 bases, and 7 bases stayed unmatched. Germline V lookup: CDR1 SQVTM, CDR2 ANQGSEA. The CDR3 sequence is CSGLQGSGYTF. In DNA, the CDR3 is TGCAGCGGACTACAGGGGAGCGGCTACACCTTC.

This clonotype was seen ten or more times. The chain is built from TRBV2 and TRBJ2-7, with 12 bases lining up with TRBD2. CDR3 size: 18 residues. The V gene's germline CDR1 is SNHLY and CDR2 FYNNEI. The J segment lost 2 bases and the V segment lost 6 bases, leaving 14 bases of the junction unmatched. The CDR3 DNA is TGTGCCAGCAGCCAGACACTAGCGGGGGGACCTCGGACCTACGAGCAGTACTTC. Its translation is CASSQTLAGGPRTYEQYF. Full variable domain (rest looked up from reference TRBV2 and TRBJ2-7): EPEVTQTPSHQVTQMGQEVILRCVPISNHLYFYWYRQILGQKVEFLVSFYNNEISEKSEIFDDQFSVERPDGSNFTLKIRSTKLEDSAMYFCASSQTLAGGPRTYEQYFGPGTRLTVT.

This clonotype was detected only a few times. V gene TRBV28 combines with J gene TRBJ1-6, with D perhaps matching TRBD1 (5 bases). Germline V CDR1 and CDR2: MDHEN, SYDVKM. The V and J ends lost 2 bases and 10 bases respectively, with 12 bases between them. This CDR3 is built from 14 residues. This CDR3 is CASSLSRAGSPLHF. The CDR3, as DNA: TGTGCCAGCAGTTTAAGCAGGGCGGGATCACCCCTCCACTTT.

This clonotype was detected only a few times. CDR3 nucleotides: TGTGCCAGTAGGCCCTGGGAAGCGGGAGCCTCCTACAATGAGCAGTTCTTC. Amino acid sequence: CASRPWEAGASYNEQFF. The chain couples TRBV19 to TRBJ2-1; 8 positions agree with TRBD2. V lost 6 bases to trimming and J lost 0 bases; unmatched junction nucleotides: 10. CDR1 is LNHDA, CDR2 SQIVND, per germline (reference sequence). The CDR3 totals 17 residues.

This clonotype has a single count. A much bigger clone sits one base away, suggesting this may be a read error. This chain links TRBV5-8 with TRBJ1-6, with D possibly matching TRBD1 (6 bases). The CDR3 loop spans 15 amino acids. Trimming removed 6 bases at V and 0 bases at J, with 10 bases between. The germline V gene encodes CDR1 SGHTS and CDR2 YDEGEE. CDR3 nucleotide sequence: TGTGCCAGCACCGACAGGAGCTCCTATAATTCACCCCTCCACTTT. It yields the protein CASTDRSSYNSPLHF.

In regard to this clonotype: A much larger clone lies one base from this, so it may be a read error. Here the CDR3 omits its conserved ending phenylalanine or tryptophan, so a read error is the likely source. The rearrangement joins TRBV27 to TRBJ2-7, with D perhaps TRBD1 (5 bases). Trimming removed 4 bases from V and 2 bases from J, with 12 bases in between. Germline CDR1 MNHEY, CDR2 SMNVEV (reference sequence). The CDR3 sequence is 14 residues long. The CDR3 sequence: CASSYGSQAYEQYL. DNA for the CDR3: TGTGCCAGCAGTTATGGGTCACAGGCCTACGAGCAGTACTTA.

This clonotype was counted at least ten times. The gene calls are TRBV10-2 and TRBJ2-7; the D gene is possibly TRBD2 (6 bases). Trimming took off 0 bases at V and 1 base at J, with 10 bases between the two ends. Per germline, CDR1 WSHSY and CDR2 SAAADI. CDR3 length: 15 residues. CDR3 sequence: CASSESGGRSYEQYF. The CDR3 DNA reads TGCGCCAGCAGTGAGTCGGGGGGAAGGTCCTACGAGCAGTACTTC.

As regards this clonotype: Here the CDR3 omits its conserved ending phenylalanine or tryptophan, so a read error is the likely source. The DNA is omitted, as the CDR3 cannot be located on it reliably, and the CDR3 follows TCRdb's listing. The J gene is TRBJ2-1, the V gene TRBV7-2. The CDR3 is 15 amino acids long, termini counted. Germline V gene lookup returns CDR1 SGHTA and CDR2 FQGNSA. CDR3 sequence: CASSLVGSSYNEQLL.

This clonotype was detected only a few times. This chain links TRBV25-1 with TRBJ2-1; TRBD2 agrees at 8 bases. The germline V gene has CDR1 MGHDK and CDR2 SYGVNS. CDR3 size: 15 residues. The V segment lost 6 bases and the J segment 9 bases; nucleotides outside the gene matches: 13. CDR3 sequence reads: CASRMTSDIYSEQFF. The CDR3 nucleotides read TGTGCCAGCAGAATGACTAGCGACATATATAGTGAGCAGTTCTTC.

This clonotype was seen repeatedly, ten times or more. This sequence joins TRBV6-5 and TRBJ1-5; perhaps TRBD1 as D (5 bases). V was shortened by 2 bases and J by 9 bases, with 11 bases between the two germline ends. Germline values: CDR1 MNHEY, CDR2 SVGAGI. This CDR3 spans 13 amino acids. As DNA, the CDR3 is TGTGCCAGCAGTTACGACAGTTCCGGGCCCCAGCATTTT. This sequence encodes CASSYDSSGPQHF.

This clonotype was counted a few times. The V and J genes are TRBV28 and TRBJ1-1; the D gene is possibly TRBD1 (6 bases). From germline, CDR1 is MDHEN and CDR2 SYDVKM. The V gene lost 7 bases and the J gene lost 4 bases, with 13 bases spanning the gap. CDR3 length: 13 amino acids. The chain's CDR3 is CASTSTGITEAFF. The CDR3 nucleotides read TGTGCCAGCACCTCAACAGGGATCACTGAAGCTTTCTTT.

A remark on this clonotype: The junction departs from germline at one end; a sequencing error may be responsible. The chain employs TRBV4-1 and TRBJ1-2, with D tentatively TRBD1 (6 bases). Germline V lookup: CDR1 MGHRA, CDR2 YSYEKL. This CDR3 has 19 amino acids. The DNA for the CDR3 is TGCGCCAGCAGCCAAGATATTCAGTCGGGGGGGCCAGGCGTATATGGCTTCACCTTC. Its translation is CASSQDIQSGGPGVYGFTF.

This chain joins TRBV20-1 and TRBJ1-1; no definite D call. Germline assignment: CDR1 DFQATT and CDR2 SNEGSKA (reference sequence). The germline V and J ends were trimmed by 7 bases and 6 bases, with 18 bases remaining between them. The CDR3 is 13 amino acids. CDR3 bases: TGCAGTGTAGGGCTGGTTCAGGAACCTGAAGCTTTCTTT. Its protein product is CSVGLVQEPEAFF.